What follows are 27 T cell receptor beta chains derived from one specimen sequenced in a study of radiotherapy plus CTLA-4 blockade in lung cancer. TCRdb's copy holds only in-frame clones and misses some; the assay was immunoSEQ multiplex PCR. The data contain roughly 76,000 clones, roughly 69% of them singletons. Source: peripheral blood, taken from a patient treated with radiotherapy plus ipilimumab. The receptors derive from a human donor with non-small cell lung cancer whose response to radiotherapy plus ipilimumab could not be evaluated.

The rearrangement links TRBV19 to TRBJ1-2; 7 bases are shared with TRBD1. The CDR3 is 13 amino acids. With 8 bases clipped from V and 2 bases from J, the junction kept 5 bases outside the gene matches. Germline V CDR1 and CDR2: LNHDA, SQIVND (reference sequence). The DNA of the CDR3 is TGTGCCAGTTGGGGGACAGACAACTATGGCTACACCTTC. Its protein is CASWGTDNYGYTF.

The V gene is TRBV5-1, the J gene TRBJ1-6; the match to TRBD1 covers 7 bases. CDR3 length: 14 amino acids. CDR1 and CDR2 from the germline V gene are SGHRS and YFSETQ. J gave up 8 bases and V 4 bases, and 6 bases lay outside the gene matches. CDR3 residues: CASSKGQSDSPLHF. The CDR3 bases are TGCGCCAGCAGCAAGGGACAGTCGGATTCACCCCTCCACTTT.

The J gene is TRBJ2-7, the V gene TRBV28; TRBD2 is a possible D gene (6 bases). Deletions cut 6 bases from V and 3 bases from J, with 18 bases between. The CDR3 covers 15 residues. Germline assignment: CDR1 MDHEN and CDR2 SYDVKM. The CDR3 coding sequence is TGTGCCAGCAGCCCCGCGGGCGGGGACCTCTACGAGCAGTACTTC. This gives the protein CASSPAGGDLYEQYF.

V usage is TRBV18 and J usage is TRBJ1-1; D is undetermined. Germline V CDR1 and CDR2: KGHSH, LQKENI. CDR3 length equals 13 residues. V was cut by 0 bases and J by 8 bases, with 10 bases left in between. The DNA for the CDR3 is TGTGCCAGCTCACCACCGAGGGTCTCGGAAGCTTTCTTT. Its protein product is CASSPPRVSEAFF.

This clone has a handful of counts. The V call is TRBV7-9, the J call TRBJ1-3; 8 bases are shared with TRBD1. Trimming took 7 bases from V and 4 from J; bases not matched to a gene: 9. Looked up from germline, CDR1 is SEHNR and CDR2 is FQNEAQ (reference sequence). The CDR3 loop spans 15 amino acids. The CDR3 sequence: CASNPQGVKGNTIYF. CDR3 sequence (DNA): TGTGCCAGCAACCCACAGGGGGTCAAGGGAAACACCATATATTTT.

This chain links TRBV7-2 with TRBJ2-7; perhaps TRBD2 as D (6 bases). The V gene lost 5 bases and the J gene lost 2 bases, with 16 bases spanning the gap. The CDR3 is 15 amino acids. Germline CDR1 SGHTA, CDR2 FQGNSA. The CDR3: CASSRDGGVTYEQYF. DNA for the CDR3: TGTGCCAGCAGCCGGGACGGCGGGGTTACCTACGAGCAGTACTTC.

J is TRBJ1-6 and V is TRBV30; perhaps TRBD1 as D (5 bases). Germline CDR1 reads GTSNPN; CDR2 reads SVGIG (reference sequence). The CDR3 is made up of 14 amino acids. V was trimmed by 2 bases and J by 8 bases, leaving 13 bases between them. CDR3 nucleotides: TGTGCCTGGAGTCTGGGGGGAACTTATTCACCCCTCCACTTT. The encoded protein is CAWSLGGTYSPLHF.

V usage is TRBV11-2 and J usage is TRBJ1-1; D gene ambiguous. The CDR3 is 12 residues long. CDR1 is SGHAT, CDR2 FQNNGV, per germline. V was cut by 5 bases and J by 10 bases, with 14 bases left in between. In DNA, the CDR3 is TGTGCCAGCAGCCCCCGCGGAGCGGGAGCTTTCTTT. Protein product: CASSPRGAGAFF.

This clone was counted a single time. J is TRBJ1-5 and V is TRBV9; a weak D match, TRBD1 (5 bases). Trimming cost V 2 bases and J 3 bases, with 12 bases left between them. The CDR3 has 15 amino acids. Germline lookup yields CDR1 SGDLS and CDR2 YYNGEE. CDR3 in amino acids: CASSVTAGDNQPQHF. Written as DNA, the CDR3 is TGTGCCAGCAGCGTCACTGCGGGGGACAATCAGCCCCAGCATTTT.

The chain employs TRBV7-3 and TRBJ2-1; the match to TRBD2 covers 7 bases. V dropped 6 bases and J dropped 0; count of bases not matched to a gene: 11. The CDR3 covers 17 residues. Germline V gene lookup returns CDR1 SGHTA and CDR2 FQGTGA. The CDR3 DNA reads TGTGCCAGCAGTGTTGGGCTAGCGGCTAGCTCCTACAATGAGCAGTTCTTC. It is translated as CASSVGLAASSYNEQFF. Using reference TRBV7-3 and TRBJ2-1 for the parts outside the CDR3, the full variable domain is GAGVSQTPSNKVTEKGKYVELRCDPISGHTALYWYRQSLGQGPEFLIYFQGTGAADDSGLPNDRFFAVRPEGSVSTLKIQRTERGDSAVYLCASSVGLAASSYNEQFFGPGTRLTVL.

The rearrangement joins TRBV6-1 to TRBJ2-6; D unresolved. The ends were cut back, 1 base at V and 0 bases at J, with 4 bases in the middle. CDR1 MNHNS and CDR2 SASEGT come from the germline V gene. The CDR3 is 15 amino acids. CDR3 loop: CASSEEHSGANVLTF. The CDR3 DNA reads TGTGCCAGCAGTGAAGAGCACTCTGGGGCCAACGTCCTGACTTTC.

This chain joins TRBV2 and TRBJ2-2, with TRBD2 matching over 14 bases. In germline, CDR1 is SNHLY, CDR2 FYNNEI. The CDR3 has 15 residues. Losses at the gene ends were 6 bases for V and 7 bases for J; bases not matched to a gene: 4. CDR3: CASRLGLAGVGELFF. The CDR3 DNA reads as TGTGCCAGCAGATTGGGACTAGCGGGAGTCGGGGAGCTGTTTTTT.

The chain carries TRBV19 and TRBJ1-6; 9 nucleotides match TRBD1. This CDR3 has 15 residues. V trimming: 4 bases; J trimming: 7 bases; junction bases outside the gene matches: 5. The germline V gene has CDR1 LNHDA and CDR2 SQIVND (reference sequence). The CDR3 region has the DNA TGTGCCAGTAGTACACAACAGGGGGCAAATTCACCCCTCCACTTT. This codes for CASSTQQGANSPLHF.

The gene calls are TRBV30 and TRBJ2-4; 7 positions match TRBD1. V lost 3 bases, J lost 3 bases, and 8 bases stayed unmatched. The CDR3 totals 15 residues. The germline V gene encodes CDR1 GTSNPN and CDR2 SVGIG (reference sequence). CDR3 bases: TGTGCCTGGAGCGAGGGGGCCCGTGTCAAAAACATTCAGTACTTC. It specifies CAWSEGARVKNIQYF.

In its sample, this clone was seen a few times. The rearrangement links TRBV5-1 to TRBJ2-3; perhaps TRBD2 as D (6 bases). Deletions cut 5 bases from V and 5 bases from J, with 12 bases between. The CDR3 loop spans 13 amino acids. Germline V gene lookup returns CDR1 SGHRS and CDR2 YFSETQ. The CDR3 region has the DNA TGCGCCAGCAGGTGGGGGGAGAGAGATACGCAGTATTTT. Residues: CASRWGERDTQYF.

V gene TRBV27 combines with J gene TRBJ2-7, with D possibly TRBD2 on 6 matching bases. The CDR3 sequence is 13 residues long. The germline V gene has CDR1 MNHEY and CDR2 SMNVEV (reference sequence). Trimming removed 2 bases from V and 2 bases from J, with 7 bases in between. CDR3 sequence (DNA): TGTGCCAGCAGTTTACGGGGGACCTACGAGCAGTACTTC. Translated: CASSLRGTYEQYF.

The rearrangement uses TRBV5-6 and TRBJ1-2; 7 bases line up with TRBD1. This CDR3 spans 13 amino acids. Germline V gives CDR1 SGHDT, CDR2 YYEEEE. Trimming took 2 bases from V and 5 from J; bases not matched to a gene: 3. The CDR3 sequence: CASSFAGGYGYTF. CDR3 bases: TGTGCCAGCAGCTTTGCAGGGGGATATGGCTACACCTTC.

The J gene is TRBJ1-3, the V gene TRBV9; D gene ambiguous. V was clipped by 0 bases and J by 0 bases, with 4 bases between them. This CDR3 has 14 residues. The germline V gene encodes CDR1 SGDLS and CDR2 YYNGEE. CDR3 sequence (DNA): TGTGCCAGCAGCGTAGGCAGCTCTGGAAACACCATATATTTT. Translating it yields CASSVGSSGNTIYF. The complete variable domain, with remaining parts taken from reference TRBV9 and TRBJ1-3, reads DSGVTQTPKHLITATGQRVTLRCSPRSGDLSVYWYQQSLDQGLQFLIQYYNGEERAKGNILERFSAQQFPDLHSELNLSSLELGDSALYFCASSVGSSGNTIYFGEGSWLTVV.

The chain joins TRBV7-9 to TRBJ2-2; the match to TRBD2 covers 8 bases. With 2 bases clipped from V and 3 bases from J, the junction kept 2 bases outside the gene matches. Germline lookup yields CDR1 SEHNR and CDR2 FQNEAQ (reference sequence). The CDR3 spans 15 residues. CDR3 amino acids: CASSLLAGYTGELFF. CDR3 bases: TGTGCCAGCAGCTTACTAGCGGGTTACACCGGGGAGCTGTTTTTT. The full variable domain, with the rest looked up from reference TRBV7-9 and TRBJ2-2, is DTGVSQNPRHKITKRGQNVTFRCDPISEHNRLYWYRQTLGQGPEFLTYFQNEAQLEKSRLLSDRFSAERPKGSFSTLEIQRTEQGDSAMYLCASSLLAGYTGELFFGEGSRLTVL.

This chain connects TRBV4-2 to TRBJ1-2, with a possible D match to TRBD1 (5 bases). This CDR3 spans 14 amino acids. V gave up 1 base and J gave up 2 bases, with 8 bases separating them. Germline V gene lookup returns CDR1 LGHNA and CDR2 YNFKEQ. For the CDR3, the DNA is TGTGCCAGCAGCCAAGCTCAGGGAAACTATGGCTACACCTTC. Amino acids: CASSQAQGNYGYTF.

The CDR3 spells CASSQVGYGSNQPQHF. Here the CDR3 DNA reads TGTGCCAGCAGCCAAGTTGGTTACGGGAGCAATCAGCCCCAGCATTTT. The chain is built from TRBV4-2 and TRBJ1-5, with D unresolved. This CDR3 region has 16 residues. V lost 1 base and J lost 1, with 11 bases in between. Germline V gene data show CDR1 as LGHNA and CDR2 as YNFKEQ.

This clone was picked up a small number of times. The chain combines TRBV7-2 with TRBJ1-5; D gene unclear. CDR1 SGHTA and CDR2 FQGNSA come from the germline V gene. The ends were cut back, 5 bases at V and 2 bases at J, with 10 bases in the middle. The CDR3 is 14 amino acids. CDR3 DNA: TGTGCCAGCAGCGCGACATTGGGCAATCAGCCCCAGCATTTT. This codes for CASSATLGNQPQHF. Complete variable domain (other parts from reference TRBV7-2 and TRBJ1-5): GAGVSQSPSNKVTEKGKDVELRCDPISGHTALYWYRQSLGQGLEFLIYFQGNSAPDKSGLPSDRFSAERTGGSVSTLTIQRTQQEDSAVYLCASSATLGNQPQHFGDGTRLSIL.

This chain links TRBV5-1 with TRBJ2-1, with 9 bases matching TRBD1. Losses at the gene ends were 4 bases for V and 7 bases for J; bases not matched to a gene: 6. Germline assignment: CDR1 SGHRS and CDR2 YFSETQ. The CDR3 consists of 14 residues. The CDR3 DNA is TGCGCCAGCAGCCTAGGGACAGGGCGGAATGAGCAGTTCTTC. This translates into CASSLGTGRNEQFF.

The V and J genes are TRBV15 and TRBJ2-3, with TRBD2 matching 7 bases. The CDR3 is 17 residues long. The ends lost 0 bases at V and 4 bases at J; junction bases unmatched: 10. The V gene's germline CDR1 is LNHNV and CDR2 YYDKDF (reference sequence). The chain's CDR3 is CATSREQGGSGADTQYF. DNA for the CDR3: TGTGCCACCAGCAGAGAGCAGGGAGGGTCTGGCGCAGATACGCAGTATTTT. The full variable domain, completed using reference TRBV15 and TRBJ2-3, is DAMVIQNPRYQVTQFGKPVTLSCSQTLNHNVMYWYQQKSSQAPKLLFHYYDKDFNNEADTPDNFQSRRPNTSFCFLDIRSPGLGDTAMYLCATSREQGGSGADTQYFGPGTRLTVL.

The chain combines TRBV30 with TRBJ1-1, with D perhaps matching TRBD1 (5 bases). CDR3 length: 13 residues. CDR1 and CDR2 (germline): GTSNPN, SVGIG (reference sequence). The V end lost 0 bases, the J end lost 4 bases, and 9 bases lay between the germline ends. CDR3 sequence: CAWSVSQGTEAFF. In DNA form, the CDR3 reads TGTGCCTGGAGTGTTTCCCAGGGCACTGAAGCTTTCTTT. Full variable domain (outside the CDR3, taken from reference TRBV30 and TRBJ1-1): SQTIHQWPATLVQPVGSPLSLECTVEGTSNPNLYWYRQAAGRGLQLLFYSVGIGQISSEVPQNLSASRPQDRQFILSSKKLLLSDSGFYLCAWSVSQGTEAFFGQGTRLTVV.

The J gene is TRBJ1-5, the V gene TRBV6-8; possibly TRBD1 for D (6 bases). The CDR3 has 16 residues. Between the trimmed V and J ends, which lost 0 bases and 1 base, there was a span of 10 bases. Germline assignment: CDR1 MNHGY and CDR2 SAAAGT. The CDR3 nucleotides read TGTGCCAGCAGTTACTCGAGCCAGGGGAGCAATCAGCCCCAGCATTTT. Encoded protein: CASSYSSQGSNQPQHF.

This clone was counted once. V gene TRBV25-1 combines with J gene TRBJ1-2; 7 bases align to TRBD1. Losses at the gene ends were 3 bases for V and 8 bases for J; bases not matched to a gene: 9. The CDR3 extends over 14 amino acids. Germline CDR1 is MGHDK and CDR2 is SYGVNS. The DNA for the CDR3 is TGTGCCAGCAGTGAGCGGAACAGGGGCAGCGGCTACACCTTC. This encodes CASSERNRGSGYTF.